The 6 T cell receptor beta chains given below trace back to one sample, sequenced in a study of early T cells in non-severe SARS-CoV-2 infection. In TCRdb, the 5' RACE reads were re-called with MiXCR into one record per CDR3 protein. The repertoire holds 50,000 to 65,000 distinct CDR3 sequences, with around 10% as singletons. The sequenced sample was whole blood, obtained at baseline. The source is an adult who was a healthcare worker with PCR-confirmed SARS-CoV-2 infection or an uninfected control (not recorded which).

This clonotype was detected many times. The genes are TRBV30 and TRBJ1-4; D gene unclear. V dropped 3 bases and J dropped 4 bases, with 15 bases sitting between them. This CDR3 is 15 amino acids long. Per the germline V gene, CDR1 is GTSNPN and CDR2 is SVGIG (reference sequence). CDR3 amino acids: CAWRGWTGLNEKLFF. The CDR3 bases are TGTGCCTGGAGGGGGTGGACCGGGCTTAATGAAAAACTGTTTTTT. Based on the CDR3 plus reference TRBV30 and TRBJ1-4, the full variable domain is SQTIHQWPATLVQPVGSPLSLECTVEGTSNPNLYWYRQAAGRGLQLLFYSVGIGQISSEVPQNLSASRPQDRQFILSSKKLLLSDSGFYLCAWRGWTGLNEKLFFGSGTQLSVL.

The chain joins TRBV5-1 to TRBJ1-2; D perhaps matches TRBD1 (5 bases). Trimming cost V 6 bases and J 0 bases, with 12 bases left between them. Germline loops: CDR1 SGHRS, CDR2 YFSETQ. This CDR3 region has 14 residues. In nucleotides, the CDR3 is TGCGCCAGCAACGCGGGGACCGCTAACTATGGCTACACCTTC. Amino acid sequence: CASNAGTANYGYTF. The full variable domain, in which reference TRBV5-1 and TRBJ1-2 provide the parts outside the CDR3, is KAGVTQTPRYLIKTRGQQVTLSCSPISGHRSVSWYQQTPGQGLQFLFEYFSETQRNKGNFPGRFSGRQFSNSRSEMNVSTLELGDSALYLCASNAGTANYGYTFGSGTRLTVV.

This chain joins TRBV19 and TRBJ2-3; 9 bases are a match to TRBD2. The CDR3 spans 15 residues. In germline, CDR1 is LNHDA, CDR2 SQIVND (reference sequence). V dropped 5 bases and J dropped 2; count of bases not matched to a gene: 5. The CDR3 sequence: CASSPLAGVTDTQYF. The CDR3 region has the DNA TGTGCCAGTAGTCCATTAGCGGGGGTCACAGATACGCAGTATTTT.

This chain links TRBV7-2 with TRBJ2-1; tentatively, D is TRBD2 (6 bases). V was shortened by 5 bases and J by 9 bases, with 17 bases between the two germline ends. The CDR3 is made up of 14 amino acids. Germline V gene lookup returns CDR1 SGHTA and CDR2 FQGNSA. The CDR3 nucleotides are TGTGCCAGCAGCCCGACCGTGGTGGGGGGTGAGCAGTTCTTC. It is translated as CASSPTVVGGEQFF.

This clonotype was seen at least ten times. The chain combines TRBV15 with TRBJ1-2, with D possibly matching TRBD1 (6 bases). From germline, CDR1 is LNHNV and CDR2 YYDKDF (reference sequence). V was clipped by 0 bases and J by 1 base, with 9 bases between them. The length of the CDR3 is 15 residues. In nucleotides, the CDR3 is TGTGCCACCAGCAGAGATTCGGACAGTAACTATGGCTACACCTTC. It specifies CATSRDSDSNYGYTF.

The rearrangement joins TRBV10-1 to TRBJ2-1; the D gene could be TRBD1 or TRBD2 (5 bases each). The CDR3 runs to 12 residues. The germline V and J ends were trimmed by 4 bases and 9 bases, with 10 bases remaining between them. The germline gives CDR1 WNHNN, CDR2 SYGVQD (reference sequence). CDR3 coding DNA: TGCGCCAGCAGTGTCACTGGGGGTGAGCAGTTCTTC. Translated: CASSVTGGEQFF.